This T cell receptor (beta chain) appears in the sequencing data of a study of T cells after yellow fever vaccination (dated by TCRdb to about 2019). Regarding the research as a whole: The SMART-Seq v4 Ultra Low Input RNA kit was used to prepare libraries from fractions with low cell numbers. To follow T-cell clones before and after both primary and booster YFV17D yellow fever vaccination, bulk TCR alpha and beta repertoires underwent longitudinal sequencing. Two healthy male donors, one aged 18 to 29 and one aged 30 to 40 years, were included in the cohort. Blood samples were taken at several timepoints before and after primary and secondary immunization, and bulk PBMC replicates and cell subsets were isolated.

Broader findings and caveats from the paper: FACS-sorted repertoires could contain abundant contaminating clonotypes from the bulk population, so computational filtering was required. The secondary T-cell response was weaker than the primary response but faster, peaking on day 5 instead of day 15. Most clones expanded after primary vaccination (approximately 96% of CD4 and roughly 90% of CD8) were re-detected after the booster, suggesting that broad memory maintenance occurred. Only a couple of donors were included in the study, so the extent to which the findings can be generalized is limited. A small fraction of clonotypes showed up in both the CD4 and CD8 compartments, probably as a result of convergent recombination.

Comment on this clonotype: What antigen it recognizes has not been identified. Within one base of it there is no much larger clone, and no base qualities were kept.

The label giving this sample's treatment or condition can be read as: live attenuated yellow fever vaccine strain. At each blood-draw timepoint, two biological replicates of bulk PBMCs were collected. PBMCs were isolated from peripheral blood using a standard Ficoll-Paque protocol. TriZol was used to extract RNA from bulk PBMCs, from CD4 and CD8 fractions, and from dextramer-positive and dextramer-negative fractions. Reading the germline V gene gives CDR1 SQVTM and CDR2 ANQGSEA. The CDR3, cysteine through phenylalanine, is 12 amino acids long. The CDR3 DNA has 36 bases and is translated from base 1. V loses 4 bases of germline sequence and J loses 5 bases, and the interval between the two ends is 12 bases. Synthesis of TCR cDNA relied on 5'RACE template switching, a step that introduced a universal primer site along with unique molecular identifiers. cDNA synthesis was primed from both the TCR alpha and TCR beta constant segments. Two PCR steps were used to amplify libraries, with sample barcodes and sequencing adapters being added in the second step. Libraries were sequenced on Illumina HiSeq 2500 (2x100 bp) or NovaSeq (2x150 bp). For the original study's pipeline: MIGEC handled demultiplexing of reads and collapsing into UMI consensus sequences, while MiXCR performed V(D)J alignment. Vaccine-responding clonotypes were defined with edgeR using replicate PBMC samples, requiring FDR below 0.01 and a log2 fold change above 5 up to day 15. Each bulk clonotype received a CD4 or CD8 identity based on whether the sequenced CD4 or CD8 repertoire contained that clonotype at higher abundance. Using fastp at Q25 and MiXCR, TCRdb reprocessed the public reads and kept productive beta chains. Rows with one shared CDR3 protein collapse into an entry with the most common genes and DNA. These V and J calls rely on TCRdb rather than the paper's analysis. The sample profile shows roughly 520,000 distinct CDR3 sequences; 21% of them were found once. About a sixth of the sample is taken by the ten largest.

This specimen was PBMCs, taken less than 25 days after the first yellow fever vaccination. The V and J segments used are TRBV29-1 and TRBJ2-7; the D gene identity is not certain. The sequence was obtained from a man aged 18 to 29 who received the YFV17D yellow fever vaccine. The nucleotide sequence reads TGCAGCGTTGCCGGGTTTGGGAACGAGCAGTACTTC. Translation gives CSVAGFGNEQYF.